This T cell receptor (beta chain) was identified during a study of T cells after yellow fever vaccination. In the study overall: Fractions low in cell number were prepared with SMART-Seq v4 Ultra Low Input.

TCRdb reprocessed the 5' RACE reads with MiXCR, giving one entry per CDR3 protein. The data hold 250,000 or so distinct CDR3 sequences, with less than 8.5% observed a single time. Findings and caveats of the study: Weaker overall was a secondary response that nonetheless peaked faster, on day 5 versus 15.

A remark on this clonotype: Its matching antigen is unknown.

CDR1 is MNHNS, CDR2 SASEGT, per germline. V was trimmed by 6 bases and J by 1 base, leaving 16 bases between them. The CDR3 loop spans 15 amino acids. Sequencing was performed on CD4+ T cells sorted from PBMCs, taken 15 days after the yellow fever booster vaccination. The receptor's source is a man younger than 40 who received the YFV17D yellow fever vaccine. The chain joins TRBV6-1 to TRBJ2-7; weak D call: TRBD1 (8 bases). This chain's CDR3 is CASRVQGGLSYEQYF. The DNA of the CDR3 is TGTGCCAGCAGGGTACAGGGGGGGCTTTCCTACGAGCAGTACTTC.